The next 19 T cell receptor beta chains were all read from a single sample in a study of T cell clusters in autoimmune cytopenias. TRB was amplified from approximately 250 ng of peripheral blood genomic DNA per sample. One tube held mixed TRB-A and TRB-B primer pools for touch-down PCR. TCRdb reprocessed the multiplex PCR reads and stores each CDR3 protein as one record, lacking DNA. Recorded for this sample: 5,500 to 8,000 distinct CDR3 sequences. These data are also associated with another study on T cell repertoires in aging, cancer and after chemotherapy.

The sequenced material came from peripheral blood. These receptors all come from a human donor in good health.

Its frequency marks this clonotype as medium-sized (0.01 to 0.1%). The chain carries TRBV29-1 and TRBJ1-1; TCRdb lists TRBD1, though no DNA is available to test this call. The CDR3 runs to 12 residues. Germline CDR1 is SQVTM and CDR2 is ANQGSEA. This chain's CDR3 is CSVGGVNTEAFF.

The rearrangement links TRBV13 to TRBJ2-3; TCRdb picks TRBD2, but there is no DNA to check that call. Germline V lookup: CDR1 PRHDT, CDR2 FYEKMQ (reference sequence). This CDR3 is built from 17 residues. The CDR3 reads CASSLWGTSGDTDTQYF.

This clonotype shows up as medium-sized by frequency. The chain is built from TRBV12-3 or TRBV12-4 and TRBJ1-4; TCRdb outputs TRBD1, but without DNA this stays unchecked. This CDR3 spans 14 amino acids. CDR3 sequence: CASSRSTGNEKLFF.

The gene calls are TRBV7-9 and TRBJ2-2; the TCRdb D gene call, TRBD2, has no DNA to confirm it. CDR3 size: 14 residues. In germline, CDR1 is SEHNR, CDR2 FQNEAQ (reference sequence). The CDR3 sequence: CATRGTANTGELFF.

V and J are TRBV7-6 and TRBJ1-2; TCRdb's assignment of TRBD1 cannot be checked, as there is no DNA. CDR1 and CDR2 (germline): SGHVS, FNYEAQ. This CDR3 spans 16 amino acids. The CDR3: CASSLLAGGQNYGYTF.

J is TRBJ2-5 and V is TRBV6-2 or TRBV6-3. There are 12 residues in the CDR3. The germline V gene has CDR1 MNHEY and CDR2 SVGEGT. This CDR3 reads CASSLNRETQYF.

This clonotype is identified as medium-sized from frequency. The chain joins TRBV7-9 to TRBJ2-2; TCRdb returns TRBD1, unconfirmable since there is no DNA. The CDR3 is made up of 22 amino acids. Per the germline V gene, CDR1 is SEHNR and CDR2 is FQNEAQ (reference sequence). CDR3: CASSSHNPGQFVGLANTGELFF.

This chain connects TRBV7-6 to TRBJ2-6; the TCRdb call, TRBD1, lacks DNA for checking. The CDR3 is 15 amino acids. CDR1 and CDR2 (germline): SGHVS, FNYEAQ. The chain's CDR3 is CASSQDSTGANVLTF. Combining the CDR3 with reference TRBV7-6 and TRBJ2-6 gives the whole variable domain GAGVSQSPRYKVTKRGQDVALRCDPISGHVSLYWYRQALGQGPEFLTYFNYEAQQDKSGLPNDRFSAERPEGSISTLTIQRTEQRDSAMYRCASSQDSTGANVLTFGAGSRLTVL.

J is TRBJ2-5 and V is TRBV10-3. Per germline, CDR1 ENHRY and CDR2 SYGVKD. This CDR3 spans 14 amino acids. The CDR3: CAISGYGAARTQYF.

According to its frequency, this clonotype is medium-sized. The chain uses TRBV19 and TRBJ1-4; checking the TCRdb D call of TRBD1 is not possible without DNA. In germline, CDR1 is LNHDA, CDR2 SQIVND (reference sequence). The CDR3 totals 16 residues. CDR3 sequence: CASSMDHGGLNEKLFF.

The CDR3 protein is CASSGTRRSTGELFF. The J gene is TRBJ2-2, the V gene TRBV9; the D call of TRBD2 rests on TCRdb alone, since no DNA is present to check it. This CDR3 spans 15 amino acids. Germline lookup yields CDR1 SGDLS and CDR2 YYNGEE. The variable domain in full, completed from reference TRBV9 and TRBJ2-2, reads DSGVTQTPKHLITATGQRVTLRCSPRSGDLSVYWYQQSLDQGLQFLIQYYNGEERAKGNILERFSAQQFPDLHSELNLSSLELGDSALYFCASSGTRRSTGELFFGEGSRLTVL.

The V gene is TRBV5-1, the J gene TRBJ1-2; TCRdb selects TRBD1, and the lack of DNA leaves this call unchecked. From germline, CDR1 is SGHRS and CDR2 YFSETQ. The CDR3 length is 15 residues. CDR3 sequence reads: CASSRRGDSDYGYTF.

The gene calls are TRBV5-6 and TRBJ1-1; the D call of TRBD1 rests on TCRdb alone, since no DNA is present to check it. The CDR3 loop spans 13 amino acids. Germline V CDR1 and CDR2: SGHDT, YYEEEE. The CDR3 sequence: CASSRTVNTEAFF.

This clonotype counts as large by frequency. The chain is built from TRBV19 and TRBJ2-3; TCRdb's D gene call, TRBD2, goes unchecked for lack of DNA. The CDR3 sequence is 11 residues long. In germline, CDR1 is LNHDA, CDR2 SQIVND (reference sequence). CDR3 residues: CASSIGVVWYF. The complete variable domain, with remaining parts taken from reference TRBV19 and TRBJ2-3, reads DGGITQSPKYLFRKEGQNVTLSCEQNLNHDAMYWYRQDPGQGLRLIYYSQIVNDFQKGDIAEGYSVSREKKESFPLTVTSAQKNPTAFYLCASSIGVVWYFGPGTRLTVL.

This clonotype is classed as medium-sized by frequency. The chain is built from TRBV7-4 and TRBJ2-3. Per the germline V gene, CDR1 is SGHVT and CDR2 is SQSDAQ. This CDR3 has 16 residues. The chain's CDR3 is CASSLAGLPGTDTQYF. The full variable domain, with the rest looked up from reference TRBV7-4 and TRBJ2-3, is GAGVSQSPRYKVAKRGRDVALRCDSISGHVTLYWYRQTLGQGSEVLTYSQSDAQRDKSGRPSGRFSAERPERSVSTLKIQRTEQGDSAVYLCASSLAGLPGTDTQYFGPGTRLTVL.

This rearrangement joins TRBV6-1 to TRBJ2-3; TCRdb lists TRBD2, though no DNA is available to test this call. Germline values: CDR1 MNHNS, CDR2 SASEGT. This CDR3 is 18 amino acids long. CDR3: CASSRGLAGGPGTDTKYF.

This chain connects TRBV6-1 to TRBJ1-4; TCRdb's D call, TRBD1, is unchecked because there is no DNA. Germline CDR1 MNHNS, CDR2 SASEGT. The CDR3 length is 15 residues. Here the CDR3 reads CASSESGTLLEKLFF.

V and J are TRBV24-1 and TRBJ2-3; TCRdb lists TRBD2, though no DNA is available to test this call. The CDR3 has 17 residues. The germline gives CDR1 KGHDR, CDR2 SFDVKD. The CDR3 loop reads CATSDPGLAGSTDTQYF.

The CDR3 protein is CASSRDIYSNQPQHF. This rearrangement joins TRBV7-3 to TRBJ1-5. Germline-derived CDR1 and CDR2 are SGHTA and FQGTGA. CDR3 length equals 15 residues.